This T cell receptor (beta chain) was obtained from a study of T-cell memory formation after mild COVID-19. Only a few counts were recorded for this clonotype. The antigen remains unidentified. TCR alpha and TCR beta cDNA libraries carrying sample barcodes and UMIs came from 5'RACE with constant-segment primers. TCRdb re-analysed the 5' RACE reads in MiXCR, keeping a single row per CDR3 protein. The sample holds 250,000 to 300,000 distinct CDR3 sequences; 15% to 20% are singletons and the top ten take around 23%. Overall study results and limits: Pre-infection memory contained some responding clones, which suggested that cross-reactive memory had joined.

The source is a man younger than 35 who had mild COVID-19 (a few samples of this study predate the infection). Cell type and time point are not known. The sequenced material came from PBMCs or a T cell subset sorted from them (not recorded which).

Here the CDR3 reads CASSRRLGQGVDTQYF. CDR3 sequence (DNA): TGTGCCAGCAGCAGGAGGTTGGGACAGGGAGTGGATACGCAGTATTTT. J is TRBJ2-3 and V is TRBV9; 9 nucleotides align to TRBD1. V shed 4 bases, J shed 6 bases, and the junction held 12 bases outside the gene matches. Per the germline V gene, CDR1 is SGDLS and CDR2 is YYNGEE. The CDR3 spans 16 residues.